Listed below are T cell receptor beta chains from one sample, sequenced in a study of human T cells and chemical hapten exposure. Using its own MiXCR run on the RACE reads, TCRdb lists one record per CDR3 protein. The sample yields 180,000 or so distinct CDR3 sequences, about 25% seen once. The sequencing used whole blood, collected in connection with sensitization to the hapten diphenylcyclopropenone (DPC). These receptors were obtained from a woman between 40 and 50 years old with alopecia areata. Some clones in this sample may be carry-over from other donors' samples. Each CDR3 is given with its conserved first and last residue. Each record gives: clone size, D gene, J gene, V gene, CDR3 DNA, CDR3 protein. A D gene is named only where the DNA matches it firmly. Size is stated for part of the rows, as once, few or many counts, or as a class when the clone is expanded.

NA | NA | TRBJ2-1 | TRBV20-1 | TGCAGTGCTAGAGATGTGGGGGTACGTGGCAATGAGCAGTTCTTC | CSARDVGVRGNEQFF
NA | NA | TRBJ2-3 | TRBV10-3 | TGTGCCATCAGTGAGTCGGGCAATGGAGCTACAGATACGCAGTATTTT | CAISESGNGATDTQYF
few | NA | TRBJ2-7 | TRBV4-1 | TGCGCCAGCAGCCAAGTAATCCCGTCCTACGAGCAGTACTTC | CASSQVIPSYEQYF
NA | TRBD2 | TRBJ2-7 | TRBV28 | TGTGCCAGCAGGCCCATTACTAGCGGGAGAACCTACGAGCAGTACTTC | CASRPITSGRTYEQYF
few | TRBD2 | TRBJ2-5 | TRBV29-1 | TGCAGCGTTGCGACTAGCGGGGAAGAGACCCAGTACTTC | CSVATSGEETQYF
NA | NA | TRBJ2-3 | TRBV29-1 | TGCAGCGTTGTTGGGGAGACATACACAGATACGCAGTATTTT | CSVVGETYTDTQYF
few | TRBD1 | TRBJ2-6 | TRBV6-2/TRBV6-3 | TGTGCCAGCAGGAGCCCATGGACAGGATCCTCTGGGGCCAACGTCCTGACTTTC | CASRSPWTGSSGANVLTF
NA | NA | TRBJ1-2 | TRBV29-1 | TGCAGCGTACGTGGGACACGGGAAGGAAATGGCTACAACTTC | CSVRGTREGNGYNF
few | NA | TRBJ2-5 | TRBV7-2 | TGTGCCAGCAGCTACCTGGGGTACGGGGGGCGACAAGAGACCCAGTACTTC | CASSYLGYGGRQETQYF
few | NA | TRBJ2-7 | TRBV7-2 | TGTGCCAGCAGCTTAGCGTCCGGGCCAGCCTACGAGCAGTACTTC | CASSLASGPAYEQYF
few | TRBD1 | TRBJ2-3 | TRBV11-1 | TGTGCCAGCAGCTTCGACAGGGGGCGGCGAGATACGCAGTATTTT | CASSFDRGRRDTQYF